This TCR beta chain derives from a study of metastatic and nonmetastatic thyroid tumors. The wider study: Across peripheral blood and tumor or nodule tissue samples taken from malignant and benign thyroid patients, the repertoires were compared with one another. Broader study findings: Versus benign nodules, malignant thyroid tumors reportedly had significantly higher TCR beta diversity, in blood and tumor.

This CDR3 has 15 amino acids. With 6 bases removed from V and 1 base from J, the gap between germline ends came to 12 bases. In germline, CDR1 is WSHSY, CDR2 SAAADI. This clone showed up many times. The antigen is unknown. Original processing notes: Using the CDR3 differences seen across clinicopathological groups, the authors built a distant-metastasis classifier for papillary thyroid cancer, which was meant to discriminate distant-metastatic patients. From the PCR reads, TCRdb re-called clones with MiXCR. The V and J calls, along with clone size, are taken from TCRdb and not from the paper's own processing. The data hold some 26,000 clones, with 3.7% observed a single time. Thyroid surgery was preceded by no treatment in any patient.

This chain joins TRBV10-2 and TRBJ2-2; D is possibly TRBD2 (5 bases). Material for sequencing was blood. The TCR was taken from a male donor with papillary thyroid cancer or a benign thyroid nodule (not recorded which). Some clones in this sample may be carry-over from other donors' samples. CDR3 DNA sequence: TGCGCCAGCAGGCCTAGCCACCAGAACACCGGGGAGCTGTTTTTT. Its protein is CASRPSHQNTGELFF.